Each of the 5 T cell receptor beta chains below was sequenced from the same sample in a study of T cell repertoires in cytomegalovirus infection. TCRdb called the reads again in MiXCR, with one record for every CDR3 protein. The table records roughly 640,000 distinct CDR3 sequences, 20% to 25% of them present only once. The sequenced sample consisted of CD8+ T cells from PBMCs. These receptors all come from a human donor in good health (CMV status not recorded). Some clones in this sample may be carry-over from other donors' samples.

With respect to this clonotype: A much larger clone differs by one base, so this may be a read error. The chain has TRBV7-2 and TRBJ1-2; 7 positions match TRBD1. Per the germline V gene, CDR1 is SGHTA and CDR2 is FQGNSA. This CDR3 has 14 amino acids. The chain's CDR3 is CANSPRQGAYGYTF. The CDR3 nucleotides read TGTGCCAACAGCCCCCGACAGGGCGCCTATGGCTACACCTTC.

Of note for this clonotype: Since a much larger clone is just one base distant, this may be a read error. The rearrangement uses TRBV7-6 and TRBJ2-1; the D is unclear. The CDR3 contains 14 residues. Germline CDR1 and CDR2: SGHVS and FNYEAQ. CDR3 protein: CVSSLNPVGNEQFF. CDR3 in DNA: TGTGTCAGCAGCTTAAATCCGGTGGGCAATGAGCAGTTCTTC.

CDR3: CSVAGDNTGELFF. DNA of the CDR3: TGCAGCGTTGCTGGGGACAACACCGGGGAGCTGTTTTTT. V gene TRBV29-1 combines with J gene TRBJ2-2, with D perhaps assigned TRBD1 or TRBD2 (5 bases each). Germline V gene data show CDR1 as SQVTM and CDR2 as ANQGSEA. Trimming left V 4 bases short and J 2 bases short, with 8 bases between. The CDR3 is 13 amino acids.

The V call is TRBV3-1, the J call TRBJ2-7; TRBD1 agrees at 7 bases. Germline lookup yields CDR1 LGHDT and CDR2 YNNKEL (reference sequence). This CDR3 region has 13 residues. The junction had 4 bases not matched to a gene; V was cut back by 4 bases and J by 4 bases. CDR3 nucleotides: TGTGCCAGCAGCCCAAACAGGGGATACGAGCAGTACGTC. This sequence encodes CASSPNRGYEQYV.

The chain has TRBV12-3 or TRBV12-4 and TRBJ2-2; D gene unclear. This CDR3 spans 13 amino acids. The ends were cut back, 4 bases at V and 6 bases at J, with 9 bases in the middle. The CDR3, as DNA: TGTGCCAGCAGTTACGTTTCATCCGGGGAGCTGTTTTTT. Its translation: CASSYVSSGELFF.